The clone carrying this TCR beta chain was counted between two and nine times. Its target is not known. CDR1 LNHNV and CDR2 YYDKDF come from the germline V gene (reference sequence). This CDR3 is built from 19 residues. V was pared by 0 bases and J by 5 bases, with 17 bases of the junction left unmatched. The authors prepared the TCRbeta library with unique molecular identifiers. Via MiXCR, TCRdb re-called the PCR reads, giving one row per CDR3 protein. The sample comprises fewer than 550,000 distinct CDR3 sequences, roughly 10% of which are singletons, and less than 15% rests with the top ten. These data originate in a study of T-cell reconstitution after alpha-beta-depleted transplantation in children. Whole-study findings and limits: Expanded graft clones, several hundred of them, were reportedly the source of alpha-beta T cells about two months after transplant. T-cell counts and diversity at one year following transplant were attributed mainly to newly produced T cells. The high TCRbeta diversity at day 60 in some patients came from surviving recipient T cells and thymic progenitors.

The sequence derives from a female patient aged 2-10 years who had a stem cell transplant for aplastic anemia, so the T cells may come from the graft donor. Source: PBMCs, mostly from graft donor cells, taken 180 days after TCRalphabeta/CD19-depleted stem cell transplant. The V gene is TRBV15, the J gene TRBJ2-5; 8 bases align to TRBD2. The CDR3: CATSRDILRQREQRETQYF. The CDR3 DNA sequence: TGTGCCACCAGCAGAGATATACTCCGACAGCGGGAGCAGAGGGAGACCCAGTACTTC.